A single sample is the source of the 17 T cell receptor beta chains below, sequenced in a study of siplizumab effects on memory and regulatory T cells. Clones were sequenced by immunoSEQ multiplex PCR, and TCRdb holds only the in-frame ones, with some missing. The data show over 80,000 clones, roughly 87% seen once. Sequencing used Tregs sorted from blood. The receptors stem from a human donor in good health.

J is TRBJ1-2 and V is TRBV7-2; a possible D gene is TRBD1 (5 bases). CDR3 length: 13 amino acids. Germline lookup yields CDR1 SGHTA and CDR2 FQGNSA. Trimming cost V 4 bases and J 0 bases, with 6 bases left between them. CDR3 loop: CASSWDPNYGYTF. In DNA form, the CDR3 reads TGTGCCAGCAGCTGGGACCCTAACTATGGCTACACCTTC.

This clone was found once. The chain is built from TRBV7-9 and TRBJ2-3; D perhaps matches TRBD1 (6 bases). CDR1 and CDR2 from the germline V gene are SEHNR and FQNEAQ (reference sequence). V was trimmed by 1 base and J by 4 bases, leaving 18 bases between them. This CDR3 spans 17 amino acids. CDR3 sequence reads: CASSLVGGGWAADTQYF. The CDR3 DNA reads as TGTGCCAGCAGCTTAGTTGGGGGCGGCTGGGCAGCAGATACGCAGTATTTT.

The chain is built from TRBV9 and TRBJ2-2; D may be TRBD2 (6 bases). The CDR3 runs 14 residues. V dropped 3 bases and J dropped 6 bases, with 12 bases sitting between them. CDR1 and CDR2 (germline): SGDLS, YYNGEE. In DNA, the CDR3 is TGTGCCAGCAGCGGTTTAACGGGAGCCGGGGAGCTGTTTTTT. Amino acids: CASSGLTGAGELFF.

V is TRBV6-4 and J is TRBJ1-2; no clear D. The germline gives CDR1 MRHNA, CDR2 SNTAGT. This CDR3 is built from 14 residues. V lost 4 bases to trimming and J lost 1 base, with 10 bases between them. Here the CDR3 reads CASSASGNNYGYTF. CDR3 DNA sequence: TGTGCCAGCAGTGCCTCTGGGAATAACTATGGCTACACCTTC.

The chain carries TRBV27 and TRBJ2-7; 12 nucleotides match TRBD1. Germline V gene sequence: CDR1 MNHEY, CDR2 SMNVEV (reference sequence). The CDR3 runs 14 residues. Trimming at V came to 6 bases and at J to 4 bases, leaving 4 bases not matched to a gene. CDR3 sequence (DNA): TGTGCCAGCAGCCCGGGACAGGGGGCGTACGAGCAGTACTTC. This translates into CASSPGQGAYEQYF.

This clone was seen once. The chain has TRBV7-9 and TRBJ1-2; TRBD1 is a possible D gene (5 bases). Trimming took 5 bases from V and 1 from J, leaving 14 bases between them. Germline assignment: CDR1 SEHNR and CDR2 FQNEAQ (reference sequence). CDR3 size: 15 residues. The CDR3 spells CASSRTGKNNYGYTF. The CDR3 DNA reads TGTGCCAGCAGCAGAACAGGAAAGAATAACTATGGCTACACCTTC.

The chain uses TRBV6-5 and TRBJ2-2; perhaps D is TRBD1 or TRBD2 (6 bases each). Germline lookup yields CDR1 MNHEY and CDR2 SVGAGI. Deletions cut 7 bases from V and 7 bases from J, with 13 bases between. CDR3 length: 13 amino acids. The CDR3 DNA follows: TGTGCCAGCAACCTTAGGGGGGTCGGGGAGCTGTTTTTT. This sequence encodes CASNLRGVGELFF.

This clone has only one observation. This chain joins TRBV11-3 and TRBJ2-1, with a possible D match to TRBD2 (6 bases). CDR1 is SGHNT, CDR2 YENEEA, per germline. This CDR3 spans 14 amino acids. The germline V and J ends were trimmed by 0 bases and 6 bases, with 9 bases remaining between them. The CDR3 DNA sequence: TGTGCCAGCAGCTTAGAGGAGGGGATCAATGAGCAGTTCTTC. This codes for CASSLEEGINEQFF.

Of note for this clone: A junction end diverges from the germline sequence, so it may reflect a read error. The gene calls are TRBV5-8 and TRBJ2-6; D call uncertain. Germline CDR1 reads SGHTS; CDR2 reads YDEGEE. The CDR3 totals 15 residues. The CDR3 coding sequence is TGTGCCAGCACCTTGGACGGTCTACAACGTAAAGGCGTGACTTTC. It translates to CASTLDGLQRKGVTF.

CDR3 sequence: CAWSFPEKLFF. The CDR3 DNA follows: TGTGCCTGGAGTTTCCCTGAAAAACTGTTTTTT. V and J are TRBV30 and TRBJ1-4, with no clear D. V was pared by 2 bases and J by 7 bases, with 5 bases between. There are 11 residues in the CDR3. Germline V gene sequence: CDR1 GTSNPN, CDR2 SVGIG (reference sequence).

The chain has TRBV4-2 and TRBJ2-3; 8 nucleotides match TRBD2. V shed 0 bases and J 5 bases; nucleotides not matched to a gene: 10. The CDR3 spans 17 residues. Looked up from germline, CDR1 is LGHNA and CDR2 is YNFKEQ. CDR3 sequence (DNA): TGTGCCAGCAGCCAAGATACTGCGGGGGGCCGTGGAGATACGCAGTATTTT. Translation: CASSQDTAGGRGDTQYF.

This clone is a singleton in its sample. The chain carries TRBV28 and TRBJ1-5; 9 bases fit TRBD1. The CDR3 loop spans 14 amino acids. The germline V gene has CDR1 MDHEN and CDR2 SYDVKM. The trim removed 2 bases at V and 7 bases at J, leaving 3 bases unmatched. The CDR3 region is CASSLETGGQPQHF. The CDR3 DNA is TGTGCCAGCAGTTTAGAGACAGGGGGACAGCCCCAGCATTTT.

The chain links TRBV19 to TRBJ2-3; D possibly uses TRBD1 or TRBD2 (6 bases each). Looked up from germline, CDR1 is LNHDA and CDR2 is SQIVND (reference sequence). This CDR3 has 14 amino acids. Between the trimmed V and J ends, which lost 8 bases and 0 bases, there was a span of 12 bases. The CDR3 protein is CASEGGLSTDTQYF. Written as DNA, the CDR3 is TGTGCCAGTGAAGGGGGACTGAGCACAGATACGCAGTATTTT.

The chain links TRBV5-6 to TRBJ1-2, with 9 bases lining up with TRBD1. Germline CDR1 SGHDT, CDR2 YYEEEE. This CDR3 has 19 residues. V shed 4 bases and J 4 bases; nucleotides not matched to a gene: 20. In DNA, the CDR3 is TGTGCCAGCAGCACAATTCCCGGGACAGGGTTAGGTCTTACCTATGGCTACACCTTC. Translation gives CASSTIPGTGLGLTYGYTF.

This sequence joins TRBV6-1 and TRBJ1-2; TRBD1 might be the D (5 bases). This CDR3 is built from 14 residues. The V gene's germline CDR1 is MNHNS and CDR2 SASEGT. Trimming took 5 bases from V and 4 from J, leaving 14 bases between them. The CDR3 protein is CASSLGERGYGYTF. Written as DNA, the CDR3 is TGTGCCAGCAGTCTGGGGGAGCGGGGCTATGGCTACACCTTC.

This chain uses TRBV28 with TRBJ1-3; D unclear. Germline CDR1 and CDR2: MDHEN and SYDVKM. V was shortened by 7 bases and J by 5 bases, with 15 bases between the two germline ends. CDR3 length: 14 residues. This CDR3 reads CASILVAERNTIYF. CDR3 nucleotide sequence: TGTGCCAGCATTCTCGTCGCAGAGCGAAACACCATATATTTT.

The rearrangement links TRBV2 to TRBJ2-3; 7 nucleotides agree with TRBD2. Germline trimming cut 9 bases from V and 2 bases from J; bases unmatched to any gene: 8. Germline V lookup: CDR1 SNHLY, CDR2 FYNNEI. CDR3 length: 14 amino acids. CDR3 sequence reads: CASLWGGYTDTQYF. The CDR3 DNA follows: TGTGCCAGTCTATGGGGGGGGTACACAGATACGCAGTATTTT. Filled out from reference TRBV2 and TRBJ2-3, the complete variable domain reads EPEVTQTPSHQVTQMGQEVILRCVPISNHLYFYWYRQILGQKVEFLVSFYNNEISEKSEIFDDQFSVERPDGSNFTLKIRSTKLEDSAMYFCASLWGGYTDTQYFGPGTRLTVL.